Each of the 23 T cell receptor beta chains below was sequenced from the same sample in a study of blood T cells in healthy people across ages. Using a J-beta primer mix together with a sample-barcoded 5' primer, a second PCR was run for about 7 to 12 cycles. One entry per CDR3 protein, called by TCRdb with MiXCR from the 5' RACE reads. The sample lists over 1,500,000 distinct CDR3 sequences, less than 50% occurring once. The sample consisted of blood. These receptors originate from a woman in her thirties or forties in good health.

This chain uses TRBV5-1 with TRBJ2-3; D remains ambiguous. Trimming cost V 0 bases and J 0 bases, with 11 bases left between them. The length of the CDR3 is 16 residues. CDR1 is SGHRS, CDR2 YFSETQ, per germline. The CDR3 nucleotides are TGCGCCAGCAGCTTGGGACCATCGACTAGCACAGATACGCAGTATTTT. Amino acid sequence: CASSLGPSTSTDTQYF.

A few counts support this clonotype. CDR3: CASSQGHRETQYF. DNA for the CDR3: TGCGCCAGCAGCCAAGGCCATAGGGAGACCCAGTACTTC. The chain uses TRBV4-1 and TRBJ2-5; no firm D call. CDR1 is MGHRA, CDR2 YSYEKL, per germline. This CDR3 contains 13 residues. V shed 1 base and J shed 5 bases, with 8 bases lying between them.

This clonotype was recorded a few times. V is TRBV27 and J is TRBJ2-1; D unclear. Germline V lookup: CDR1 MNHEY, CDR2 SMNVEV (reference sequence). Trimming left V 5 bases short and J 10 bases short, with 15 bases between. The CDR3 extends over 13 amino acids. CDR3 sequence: CASSPISRWEQFF. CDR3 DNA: TGTGCCAGCAGTCCTATATCACGGTGGGAGCAGTTCTTC.

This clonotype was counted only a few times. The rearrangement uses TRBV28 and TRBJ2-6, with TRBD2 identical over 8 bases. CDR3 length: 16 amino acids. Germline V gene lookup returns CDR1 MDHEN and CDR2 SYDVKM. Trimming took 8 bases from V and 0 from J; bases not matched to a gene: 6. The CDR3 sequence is CASEGSGASGANVLTF. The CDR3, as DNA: TGTGCCAGCGAAGGTAGCGGGGCCTCTGGGGCCAACGTCCTGACTTTC.

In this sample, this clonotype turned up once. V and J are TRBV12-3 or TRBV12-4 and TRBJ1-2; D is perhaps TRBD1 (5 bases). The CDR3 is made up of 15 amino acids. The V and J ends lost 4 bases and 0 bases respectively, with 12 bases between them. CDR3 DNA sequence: TGTGCCAGCAGTTCCCCCAGGGCAGCTAACTATGGCTACACCTTC. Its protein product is CASSSPRAANYGYTF.

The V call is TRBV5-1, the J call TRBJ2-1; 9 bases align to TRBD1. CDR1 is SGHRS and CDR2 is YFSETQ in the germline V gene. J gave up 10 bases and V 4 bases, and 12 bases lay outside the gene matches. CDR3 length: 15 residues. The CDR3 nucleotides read TGCGCCAGCAGCAAAACCACAGGGGGCGGCGCGGAGCAGTTCTTC. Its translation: CASSKTTGGGAEQFF.

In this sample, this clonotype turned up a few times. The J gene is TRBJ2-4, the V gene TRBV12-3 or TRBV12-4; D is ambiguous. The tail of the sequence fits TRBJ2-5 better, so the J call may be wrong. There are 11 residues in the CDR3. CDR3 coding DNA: TGTGCCAGCACCTCCTACGAGACCCAGTACTTC. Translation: CASTSYETQYF.

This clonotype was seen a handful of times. CDR3 amino acids: CASTTSGYNEQFF. The CDR3 nucleotides read TGTGCCAGCACCACCTCTGGGTACAATGAGCAGTTCTTC. V gene TRBV27 combines with J gene TRBJ2-1; D is uncertain. The CDR3 is made up of 13 amino acids. The ends were cut back, 7 bases at V and 4 bases at J, with 11 bases in the middle. Germline assignment: CDR1 MNHEY and CDR2 SMNVEV (reference sequence).

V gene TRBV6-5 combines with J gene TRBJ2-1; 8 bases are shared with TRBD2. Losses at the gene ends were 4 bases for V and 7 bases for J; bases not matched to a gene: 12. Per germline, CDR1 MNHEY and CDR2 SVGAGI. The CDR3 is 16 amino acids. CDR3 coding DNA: TGTGCCAGCAGTTTTTCTGCTGCGGGGGGCCGGAATGAGCAGTTCTTC. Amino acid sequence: CASSFSAAGGRNEQFF.

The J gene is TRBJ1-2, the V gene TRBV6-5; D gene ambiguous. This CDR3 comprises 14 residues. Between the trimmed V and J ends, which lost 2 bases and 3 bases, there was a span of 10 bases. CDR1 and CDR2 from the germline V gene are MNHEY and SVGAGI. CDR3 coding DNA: TGTGCCAGCAGTTACGGGAGATTCGACTATGGCTACACCTTC. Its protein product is CASSYGRFDYGYTF.

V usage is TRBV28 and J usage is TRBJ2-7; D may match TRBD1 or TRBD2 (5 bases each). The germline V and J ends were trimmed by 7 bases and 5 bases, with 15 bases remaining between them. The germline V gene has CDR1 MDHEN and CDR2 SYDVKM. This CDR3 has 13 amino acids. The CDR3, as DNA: TGTGCCAGCATGGGACGGCGAGGTCACGAGCAGTACTTC. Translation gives CASMGRRGHEQYF.

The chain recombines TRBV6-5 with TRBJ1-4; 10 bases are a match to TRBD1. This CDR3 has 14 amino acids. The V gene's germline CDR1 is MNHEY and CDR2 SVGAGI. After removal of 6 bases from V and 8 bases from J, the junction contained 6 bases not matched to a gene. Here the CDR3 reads CASRKGQGVEKLFF. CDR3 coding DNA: TGTGCCAGCAGAAAAGGACAGGGGGTCGAAAAACTGTTTTTT.

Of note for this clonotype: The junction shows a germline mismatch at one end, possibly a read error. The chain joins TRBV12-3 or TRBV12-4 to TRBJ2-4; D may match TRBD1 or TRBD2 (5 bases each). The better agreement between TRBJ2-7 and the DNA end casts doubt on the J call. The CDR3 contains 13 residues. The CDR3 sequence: CAGSPGTGYEQYF. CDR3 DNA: TGTGCCGGCAGTCCGGGGACGGGCTACGAGCAGTACTTC.

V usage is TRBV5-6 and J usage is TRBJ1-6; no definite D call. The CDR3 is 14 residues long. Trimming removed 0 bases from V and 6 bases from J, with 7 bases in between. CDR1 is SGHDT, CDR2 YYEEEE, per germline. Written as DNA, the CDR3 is TGTGCCAGCAGCTTGGCCTGGGGTAATTCACCCCTCCACTTT. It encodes CASSLAWGNSPLHF.

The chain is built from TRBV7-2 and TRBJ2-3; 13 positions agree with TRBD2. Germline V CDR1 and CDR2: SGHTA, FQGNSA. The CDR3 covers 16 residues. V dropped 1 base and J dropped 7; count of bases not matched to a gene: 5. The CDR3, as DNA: TGTGCCAGCAGCTTAGGACTAGCGGGGGGCGGCCATACGCAGTATTTT. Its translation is CASSLGLAGGGHTQYF.

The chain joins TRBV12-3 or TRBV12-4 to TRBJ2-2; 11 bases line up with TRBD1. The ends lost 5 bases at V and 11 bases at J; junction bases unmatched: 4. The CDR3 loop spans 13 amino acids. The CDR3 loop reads CASSLRTGGELFF. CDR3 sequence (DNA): TGTGCCAGCAGTCTCAGGACAGGGGGCGAGCTGTTTTTT.

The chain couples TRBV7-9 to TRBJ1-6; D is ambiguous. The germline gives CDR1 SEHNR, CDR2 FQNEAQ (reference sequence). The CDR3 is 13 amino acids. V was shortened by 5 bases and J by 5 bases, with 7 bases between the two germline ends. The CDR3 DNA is TGTGCCAGCAGCCCCCAGAATAATTCACCCCTCCACTTT. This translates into CASSPQNNSPLHF.

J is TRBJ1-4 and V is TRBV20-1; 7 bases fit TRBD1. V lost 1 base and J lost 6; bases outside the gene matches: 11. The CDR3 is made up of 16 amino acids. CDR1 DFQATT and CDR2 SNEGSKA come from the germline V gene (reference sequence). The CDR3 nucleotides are TGCAGTGCTAGAGTTCCCTTGGGACAGAGGCATGAAAAACTGTTTTTT. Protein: CSARVPLGQRHEKLFF.

The CDR3 reads CASSYGSGGAYNEQFF. For the CDR3, the DNA is TGTGCCAGCAGTTACGGGAGCGGGGGGGCCTACAATGAGCAGTTCTTC. The V and J genes are TRBV6-2 or TRBV6-3 and TRBJ2-1; TRBD2 matches 10 bases. Per germline, CDR1 MNHEY and CDR2 SVGEGT. The CDR3 contains 16 residues. J gave up 2 bases and V 2 bases, and 3 bases lay outside the gene matches.

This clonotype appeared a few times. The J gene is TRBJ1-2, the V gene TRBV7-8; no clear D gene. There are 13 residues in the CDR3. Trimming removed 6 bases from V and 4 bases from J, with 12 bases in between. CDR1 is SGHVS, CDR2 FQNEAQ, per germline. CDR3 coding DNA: TGTGCCAGCAGTTTCCCGGGAACCTATGGCTACACCTTC. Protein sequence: CASSFPGTYGYTF.

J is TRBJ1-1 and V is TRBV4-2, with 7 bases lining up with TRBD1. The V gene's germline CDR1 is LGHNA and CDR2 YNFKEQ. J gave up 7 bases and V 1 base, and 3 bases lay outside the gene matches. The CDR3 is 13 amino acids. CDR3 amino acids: CASSQGQGFEAFF. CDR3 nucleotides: TGTGCCAGCAGCCAAGGACAGGGTTTTGAAGCTTTCTTT.

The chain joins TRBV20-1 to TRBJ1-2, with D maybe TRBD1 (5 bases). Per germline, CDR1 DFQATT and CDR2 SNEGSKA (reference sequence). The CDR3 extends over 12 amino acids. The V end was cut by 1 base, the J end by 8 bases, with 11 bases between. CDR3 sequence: CSARGPGEGYTF. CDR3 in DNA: TGCAGTGCTAGAGGCCCGGGGGAAGGCTACACCTTC.

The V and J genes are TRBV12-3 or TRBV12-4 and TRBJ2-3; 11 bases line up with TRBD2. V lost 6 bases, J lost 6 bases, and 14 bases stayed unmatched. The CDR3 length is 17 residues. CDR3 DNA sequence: TGTGCCAGCAGCCGGCGACTAGCGGGGAGATATATGGATACGCAGTATTTT. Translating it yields CASSRRLAGRYMDTQYF.